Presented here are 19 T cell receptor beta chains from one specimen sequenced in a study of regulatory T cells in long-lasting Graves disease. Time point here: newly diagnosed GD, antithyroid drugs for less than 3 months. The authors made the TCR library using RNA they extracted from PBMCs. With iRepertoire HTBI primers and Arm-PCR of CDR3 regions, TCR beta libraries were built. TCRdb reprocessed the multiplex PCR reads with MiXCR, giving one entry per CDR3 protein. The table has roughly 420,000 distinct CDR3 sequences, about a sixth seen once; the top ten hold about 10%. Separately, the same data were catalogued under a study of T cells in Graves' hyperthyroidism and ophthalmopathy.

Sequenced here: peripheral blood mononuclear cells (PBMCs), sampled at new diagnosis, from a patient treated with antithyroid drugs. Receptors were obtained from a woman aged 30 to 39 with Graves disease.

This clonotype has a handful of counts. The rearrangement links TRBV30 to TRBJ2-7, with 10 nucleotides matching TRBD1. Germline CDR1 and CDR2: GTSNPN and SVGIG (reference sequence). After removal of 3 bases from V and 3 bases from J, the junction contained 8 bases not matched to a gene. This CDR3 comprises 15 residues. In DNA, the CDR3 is TGTGCCTGGAGCGAAAAGGACAGGGGGGACTACGAGCAGTACTTC. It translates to CAWSEKDRGDYEQYF.

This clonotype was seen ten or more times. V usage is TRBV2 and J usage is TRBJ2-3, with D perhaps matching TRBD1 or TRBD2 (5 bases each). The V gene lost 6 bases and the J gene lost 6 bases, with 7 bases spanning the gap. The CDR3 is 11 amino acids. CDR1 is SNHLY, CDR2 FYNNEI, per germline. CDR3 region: CASSGADTQYF. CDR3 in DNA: TGTGCCAGCAGCGGGGCGGATACGCAGTATTTT.

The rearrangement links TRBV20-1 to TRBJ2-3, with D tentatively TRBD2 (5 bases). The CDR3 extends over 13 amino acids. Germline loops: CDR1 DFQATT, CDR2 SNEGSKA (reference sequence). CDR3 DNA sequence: TGCAGCCGGGAATTTCGGTTTGTGGATACGCAGTATTTT. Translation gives CSREFRFVDTQYF.

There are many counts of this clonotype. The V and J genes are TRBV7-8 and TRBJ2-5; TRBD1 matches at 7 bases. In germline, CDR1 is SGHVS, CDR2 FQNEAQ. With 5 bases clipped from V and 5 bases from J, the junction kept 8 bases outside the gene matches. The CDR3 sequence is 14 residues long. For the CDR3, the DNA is TGTGCCAGCAGCCCACAGACAGGGTTCGAGACCCAGTACTTC. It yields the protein CASSPQTGFETQYF.

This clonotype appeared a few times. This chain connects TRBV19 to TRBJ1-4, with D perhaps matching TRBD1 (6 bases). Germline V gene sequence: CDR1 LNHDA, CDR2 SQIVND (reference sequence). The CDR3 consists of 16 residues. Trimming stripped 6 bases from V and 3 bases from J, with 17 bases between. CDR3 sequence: CASRRPGVAANEKLFF. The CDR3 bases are TGTGCCAGTAGACGGCCAGGGGTAGCAGCTAATGAAAAACTGTTTTTT.

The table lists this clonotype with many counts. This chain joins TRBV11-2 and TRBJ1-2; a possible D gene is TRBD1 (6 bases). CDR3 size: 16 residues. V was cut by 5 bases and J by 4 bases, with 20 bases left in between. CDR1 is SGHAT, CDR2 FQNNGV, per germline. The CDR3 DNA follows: TGTGCCAGCAGCCCAAGGACGCCTAGGGGGGGCTATGGCTACACCTTC. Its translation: CASSPRTPRGGYGYTF.

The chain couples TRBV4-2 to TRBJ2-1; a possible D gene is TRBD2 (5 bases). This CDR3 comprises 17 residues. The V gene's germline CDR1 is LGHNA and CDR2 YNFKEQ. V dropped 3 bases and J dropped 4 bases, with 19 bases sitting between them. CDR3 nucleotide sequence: TGTGCCAGCAGCCAGGATCGGGGAGCAATGGTGTACAATGAGCAGTTCTTC. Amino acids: CASSQDRGAMVYNEQFF.

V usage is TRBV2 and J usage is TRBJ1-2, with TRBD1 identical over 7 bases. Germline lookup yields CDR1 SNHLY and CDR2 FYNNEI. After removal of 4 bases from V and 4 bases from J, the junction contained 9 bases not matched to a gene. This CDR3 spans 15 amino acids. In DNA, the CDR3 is TGTGCCAGCAGTGGGGGCTACACAGGGGCCTATGGCTACACCTTC. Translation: CASSGGYTGAYGYTF.

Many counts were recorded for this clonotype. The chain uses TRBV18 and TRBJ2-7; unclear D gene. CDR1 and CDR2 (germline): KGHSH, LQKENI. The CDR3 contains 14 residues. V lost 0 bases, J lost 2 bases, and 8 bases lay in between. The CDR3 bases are TGTGCCAGCTCACCACCCTCGTCCCCCTACGAGCAGTACTTC. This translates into CASSPPSSPYEQYF.

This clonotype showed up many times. The CDR3 region has the DNA TGTGCCAGCTCGTCGGACAGGGCTTCACCCCTCCACTTT. Its protein is CASSSDRASPLHF. The chain joins TRBV18 to TRBJ1-6; 8 nucleotides align to TRBD1. The CDR3 is 13 residues long. CDR1 and CDR2 from the germline V gene are KGHSH and LQKENI. The J segment lost 9 bases and the V segment lost 6 bases, leaving 4 bases of the junction unmatched.

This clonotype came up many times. CDR3 in DNA: TGCAGTGCTAGAGCGAGCGGGAGAGCCAGTAGCACAGATACGCAGTATTTT. It is translated as CSARASGRASSTDTQYF. The chain combines TRBV20-1 with TRBJ2-3; 8 nucleotides match TRBD2. This CDR3 is 17 amino acids long. CDR1 DFQATT and CDR2 SNEGSKA come from the germline V gene (reference sequence). With 1 base clipped from V and 0 bases from J, the junction kept 9 bases outside the gene matches.

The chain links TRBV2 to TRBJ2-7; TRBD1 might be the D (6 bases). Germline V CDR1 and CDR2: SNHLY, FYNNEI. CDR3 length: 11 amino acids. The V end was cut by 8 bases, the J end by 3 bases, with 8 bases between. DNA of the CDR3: TGTGCCAGCGGACAGAACTACGAGCAGTACTTC. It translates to CASGQNYEQYF.

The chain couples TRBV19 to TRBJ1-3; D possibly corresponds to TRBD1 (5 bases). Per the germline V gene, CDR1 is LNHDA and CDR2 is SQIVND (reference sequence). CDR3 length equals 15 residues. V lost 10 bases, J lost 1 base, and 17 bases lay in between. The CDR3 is CATRQLLQSGNTIYF. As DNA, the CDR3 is TGTGCCACCCGACAGCTCCTTCAATCTGGAAACACCATATATTTT.

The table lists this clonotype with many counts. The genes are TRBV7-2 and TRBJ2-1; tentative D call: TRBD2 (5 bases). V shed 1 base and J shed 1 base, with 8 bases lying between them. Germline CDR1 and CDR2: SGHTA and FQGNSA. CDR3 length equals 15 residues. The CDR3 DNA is TGTGCCAGCAGCTTAGTTGGGAGATCCTACAATGAGCAGTTCTTC. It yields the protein CASSLVGRSYNEQFF.

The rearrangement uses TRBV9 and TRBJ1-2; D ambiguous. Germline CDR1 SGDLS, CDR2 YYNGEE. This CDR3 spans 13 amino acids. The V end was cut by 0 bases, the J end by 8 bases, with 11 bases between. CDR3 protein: CASSVAGSWGYTF. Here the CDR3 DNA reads TGTGCCAGCAGCGTAGCTGGTAGTTGGGGCTACACCTTC.

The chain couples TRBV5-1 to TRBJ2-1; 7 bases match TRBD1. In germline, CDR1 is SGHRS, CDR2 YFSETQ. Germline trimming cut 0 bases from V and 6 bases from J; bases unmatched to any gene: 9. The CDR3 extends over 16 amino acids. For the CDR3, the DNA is TGCGCCAGCAGCTTGGCACCCAGGGGGAATGGCAATGAGCAGTTCTTC. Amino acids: CASSLAPRGNGNEQFF.

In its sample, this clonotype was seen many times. In DNA form, the CDR3 reads TGTGCCACCCTGACAGGGCTGAACACTGAAGCTTTCTTT. Its translation is CATLTGLNTEAFF. V gene TRBV10-3 combines with J gene TRBJ1-1; 7 bases are a match to TRBD1. CDR3 length equals 13 residues. V lost 10 bases and J lost 0; bases outside the gene matches: 5. The germline V gene has CDR1 ENHRY and CDR2 SYGVKD.

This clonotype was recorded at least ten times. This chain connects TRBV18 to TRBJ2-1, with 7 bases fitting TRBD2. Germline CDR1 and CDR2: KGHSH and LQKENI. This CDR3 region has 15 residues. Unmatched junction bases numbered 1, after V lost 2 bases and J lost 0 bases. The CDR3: CASSPASGSYNEQFF. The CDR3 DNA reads TGTGCCAGCTCACCAGCTAGCGGCTCCTACAATGAGCAGTTCTTC.

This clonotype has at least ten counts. Here the CDR3 reads CASSSPPDEQYF. CDR3 nucleotide sequence: TGTGCCAGCAGTTCCCCCCCGGACGAGCAGTACTTC. The chain employs TRBV28 and TRBJ2-7; D not certain. Trimming removed 4 bases from V and 5 bases from J, with 9 bases in between. Germline lookup yields CDR1 MDHEN and CDR2 SYDVKM. The CDR3 has 12 amino acids.